This T cell receptor (beta chain) appears in the sequencing data of a study of blood T cell repertoires in COVID-19. Study in general: Specimens from acute and convalescent COVID-19 originated in the United States, Italy and Spain.

This CDR3 contains 15 residues. Germline CDR1 reads SGHRS; CDR2 reads YFSETQ. With 7 bases clipped from V and 0 bases from J, the junction kept 4 bases outside the gene matches. The cohort comprised adults aged roughly 18 to 95 years residing in under 25 US areas. Allocation to cohorts depended on clinical history reported by the participants. Original methodology: Using reference gene primer amplification, nucleated cell counts were estimated. Here immunoSEQ multiplex PCR was the method, and the copy in TCRdb shows in-frame clones only, minus some. That table furnishes V, J and clone size, whereas the DNA furnished D and trimming. Of about 240,000 clones detected, around 85% appear once; the ten largest clones hold 2.5% to 3.5%.

This sequence originates from a middle-aged woman with acute COVID-19. Sequenced: PBMCs or T cells enriched from blood (not recorded which). J is TRBJ2-2 and V is TRBV5-1, with 9 bases identical to TRBD2. This CDR3 reads CASHPSGTNTGELFF. CDR3 DNA sequence: TGCGCCAGCCACCCTAGCGGGACGAACACCGGGGAGCTGTTTTTT.